Listed here are 6 T cell receptor beta chains from one sample, sequenced in a study of T cells in Graves' hyperthyroidism and ophthalmopathy. Amplified TCR beta CDR3 regions came from RNA transcripts. The HTBI primer set drove a first-round RT-PCR of the TCR CDR3. TCRdb reanalysed the multiplex PCR reads using MiXCR and keeps one entry per CDR3 protein. The sample includes 650,000 to 700,000 distinct CDR3 sequences, around 16% of them seen just once. The sample consisted of blood. The source is a man aged 50-59 years with Graves' hyperthyroidism.

J is TRBJ2-7 and V is TRBV19; 9 positions match TRBD2. The CDR3 is made up of 17 amino acids. Germline V gene sequence: CDR1 LNHDA, CDR2 SQIVND (reference sequence). The trim removed 3 bases at V and 0 bases at J, leaving 9 bases unmatched. The CDR3 is CASSISSGVSTSYEQYF. CDR3 bases: TGTGCCAGTAGTATTTCTAGCGGGGTTTCCACCTCCTACGAGCAGTACTTC.

In its sample, this clonotype was seen a few times. The chain has TRBV28 and TRBJ2-1; no firm D call. CDR3 size: 17 residues. V gave up 3 bases and J gave up 0 bases, with 15 bases separating them. Germline values: CDR1 MDHEN, CDR2 SYDVKM. The CDR3 DNA reads as TGTGCCAGCAGTTTTTTCGTCGGATCCAGCTCCTACAATGAGCAGTTCTTC. It codes for CASSFFVGSSSYNEQFF.

The V call is TRBV28, the J call TRBJ1-5; 7 bases are shared with TRBD1. This CDR3 is built from 14 residues. Germline loops: CDR1 MDHEN, CDR2 SYDVKM. J lost 4 bases, V lost 6 bases, and 6 bases had no gene match. The CDR3 spells CASSPTGFNQPQHF. In nucleotides, the CDR3 is TGTGCCAGCAGCCCGACAGGGTTTAATCAGCCCCAGCATTTT.

The chain uses TRBV19 and TRBJ2-6; 11 positions agree with TRBD1. CDR1 is LNHDA and CDR2 is SQIVND in the germline V gene (reference sequence). Trimming removed 4 bases from V and 4 bases from J; junction bases left unmatched: 9. The CDR3 is 18 residues long. The CDR3 region has the DNA TGTGCCAGTAGTAGACCCGGGACAGGGGGAACAGGGGCCAACGTCCTGACTTTC. Its translation: CASSRPGTGGTGANVLTF.

This clonotype came up many times. This chain joins TRBV6-1 and TRBJ2-7; D unresolved. Germline V CDR1 and CDR2: MNHNS, SASEGT. V gave up 5 bases and J gave up 0 bases, with 14 bases separating them. The CDR3 runs to 15 residues. DNA of the CDR3: TGTGCCAGCAGTTATGTCAGGCTGAACTCCTACGAGCAGTACTTC. This gives the protein CASSYVRLNSYEQYF.

This clonotype was observed a few times. V gene TRBV20-1 combines with J gene TRBJ1-1; 8 bases match TRBD1. Germline CDR1 DFQATT, CDR2 SNEGSKA (reference sequence). This CDR3 has 16 amino acids. With 6 bases clipped from V and 5 bases from J, the junction kept 17 bases outside the gene matches. The DNA of the CDR3 is TGCAGTGCGGTGGGGGCAGGGGGCCCGGTTGGTACTGAAGCTTTCTTT. It encodes CSAVGAGGPVGTEAFF.